This T cell receptor beta chain originates from a study of blood T cell repertoires in COVID-19. The CDR3 totals 15 residues. The germline V gene encodes CDR1 LGHDT and CDR2 YNNKEL (reference sequence). The germline V and J ends were trimmed by 4 bases and 0 bases, with 13 bases remaining between them. Only in-frame clones appear in the TCRdb table, and some are missing; sequencing was by immunoSEQ multiplex PCR. This table has 200,000 to 300,000 clones, approximately 84% appearing once. The chain employs TRBV3-1 (or the pseudogene TRBV3-2) and TRBJ2-7; perhaps TRBD2 as D (6 bases). The sequence was collected from a human donor in a cohort sampled during active COVID-19. Sequencing was carried out using peripheral blood. The CDR3 DNA is TGTGCCAGCAGCCCCGGTTTAGCGGCCTCCTACGAGCAGTACTTC. Its protein product is CASSPGLAASYEQYF.